Below are 18 T cell receptor beta chains sequenced from a single sample in a study of blood T cell repertoires in COVID-19. Libraries were prepared by immunoSEQ multiplex PCR; TCRdb keeps only in-frame clonotypes and omits some of them. The table has 30,000 or so clones, about two thirds seen once; the top ten hold about 17%. Input material: peripheral blood. These receptors were obtained from a human donor in a cohort sampled during active COVID-19.

This clone has just one count. This chain links TRBV9 with TRBJ2-2; D possibly corresponds to TRBD2 (5 bases). Trimming took 2 bases from V and 1 from J, leaving 6 bases between them. This CDR3 comprises 14 residues. From germline, CDR1 is SGDLS and CDR2 YYNGEE. The DNA for the CDR3 is TGTGCCAGCAGCGTCGGACTGAACACCGGGGAGCTGTTTTTT. Its translation is CASSVGLNTGELFF.

This clone came up a few times. The genes are TRBV5-4 and TRBJ2-7; 11 bases map to TRBD1. The ends lost 0 bases at V and 6 bases at J; junction bases unmatched: 2. The CDR3 has 14 amino acids. Per germline, CDR1 SGHNT and CDR2 YYREEE (reference sequence). The CDR3 coding sequence is TGTGCCAGCAGCTTGGCCGGGACAGGGGGCGAGCAGTACTTC. This sequence encodes CASSLAGTGGEQYF.

V gene TRBV4-3 combines with J gene TRBJ1-1, with 10 bases that match TRBD1. The CDR3 sequence is 15 residues long. Germline V CDR1 and CDR2: LGHNA, YSLEER. V was clipped by 4 bases and J by 3 bases; unmatched bases: 5. The CDR3 region has the DNA TGCGCCAGCAGCCCAGAGGACAGGGGGGACACTGAAGCTTTCTTT. It codes for CASSPEDRGDTEAFF.

The chain has TRBV18 and TRBJ2-5; TRBD2 agrees at 10 bases. The CDR3 extends over 16 amino acids. Germline assignment: CDR1 KGHSH and CDR2 LQKENI. Losses at the gene ends were 1 base for V and 5 bases for J; bases not matched to a gene: 7. The CDR3 sequence is CASSPRSGRAGETQYF. CDR3 sequence (DNA): TGTGCCAGCTCACCACGGAGCGGGAGGGCCGGGGAGACCCAGTACTTC.

The chain employs TRBV18 and TRBJ2-5, with D possibly matching TRBD2 (6 bases). There are 13 residues in the CDR3. Germline V gives CDR1 KGHSH, CDR2 LQKENI. Trimming removed 2 bases from V and 5 bases from J, with 9 bases in between. This CDR3 reads CASSPLAGETQYF. In DNA form, the CDR3 reads TGTGCCAGCTCACCATTGGCGGGGGAGACCCAGTACTTC. Drawing the rest from reference TRBV18 and TRBJ2-5, the complete variable domain is NAGVMQNPRHLVRRRGQEARLRCSPMKGHSHVYWYRQLPEEGLKFMVYLQKENIIDESGMPKERFSAEFPKEGPSILRIQQVVRGDSAAYFCASSPLAGETQYFGPGTRLLVL.

The chain employs TRBV29-1 and TRBJ2-1; D might be TRBD2 (6 bases). Germline V gene sequence: CDR1 SQVTM, CDR2 ANQGSEA. This CDR3 spans 14 amino acids. Trimming took off 4 bases at V and 7 bases at J, with 17 bases between the two ends. The CDR3 protein is CSVAEPGTRNEQFF. CDR3 bases: TGCAGCGTTGCGGAACCCGGGACTCGAAATGAGCAGTTCTTC.

This clone has just a few counts. A read error may produce the germline difference seen at one junction end. The J gene is TRBJ1-1, the V gene TRBV12-3 or TRBV12-4, with D possibly TRBD1 on 5 matching bases. CDR3 length: 12 residues. CDR3 amino acids: CKTGGRNTEAFF. CDR3 in DNA: TGCAAAACGGGGGGAAGGAACACTGAAGCTTTCTTT.

The chain recombines TRBV9 with TRBJ2-3; unclear D gene. The length of the CDR3 is 17 residues. CDR1 SGDLS and CDR2 YYNGEE come from the germline V gene. With 2 bases removed from V and 2 bases from J, the gap between germline ends came to 18 bases. CDR3 nucleotides: TGTGCCAGCAGCGTTCACGGAGAGACTTCCCTCACAGATACGCAGTATTTT. It encodes CASSVHGETSLTDTQYF.

This clone is medium-sized in the sample. The rearrangement links TRBV6-2 or TRBV6-3 to TRBJ1-4, with D maybe TRBD1 (6 bases). The CDR3 spans 18 residues. The germline CDR1 and CDR2 sequences are MNHEY and SVGEGT. Trimming took 0 bases from V and 5 from J, leaving 19 bases between them. CDR3 bases: TGTGCCAGCAGTTACTCGAAACTTTTGGGGGCGAGCAATGAAAAACTGTTTTTT. Its translation is CASSYSKLLGASNEKLFF.

The chain joins TRBV10-3 to TRBJ2-7; 10 positions agree with TRBD1. J was trimmed by 2 bases and V by 3 bases; bases with no gene match: 7. Per the germline V gene, CDR1 is ENHRY and CDR2 is SYGVKD. This CDR3 comprises 16 residues. CDR3 in amino acids: CAISEGRGQGTYEQYF. In nucleotides, the CDR3 is TGTGCCATCAGTGAAGGTAGGGGACAGGGGACCTACGAGCAGTACTTC.

This chain joins TRBV2 and TRBJ2-5; D not resolved. Germline CDR1 and CDR2: SNHLY and FYNNEI. This CDR3 is built from 15 residues. With 0 bases removed from V and 3 bases from J, the gap between germline ends came to 11 bases. For the CDR3, the DNA is TGTGCCAGCAGTGAAGCGCCTTCGGGTGAAGAGACCCAGTACTTC. Its translation is CASSEAPSGEETQYF.

This chain links TRBV5-4 with TRBJ1-1, with D possibly TRBD1 on 5 matching bases. CDR1 SGHNT and CDR2 YYREEE come from the germline V gene (reference sequence). Trimming removed 0 bases from V and 11 bases from J, with 17 bases in between. The CDR3 runs to 14 residues. The CDR3 protein is CASSLAPQGKFAFF. DNA for the CDR3: TGTGCCAGCAGCTTGGCCCCCCAGGGAAAATTTGCTTTCTTT.

This clone was seen a few times. The chain links TRBV11-2 to TRBJ2-1; 8 positions agree with TRBD2. This CDR3 has 15 residues. V gave up 6 bases and J gave up 7 bases; unmatched junction bases: 11. CDR1 SGHAT and CDR2 FQNNGV come from the germline V gene. CDR3 in amino acids: CASSLSGTSGNEQFF. CDR3 DNA sequence: TGTGCCAGCAGTCTAAGCGGGACTAGTGGTAATGAGCAGTTCTTC. The full variable domain, its missing parts supplied by reference TRBV11-2 and TRBJ2-1, is EAGVAQSPRYKIIEKRQSVAFWCNPISGHATLYWYQQILGQGPKLLIQFQNNGVVDDSQLPKDRFSAERLKGVDSTLKIQPAKLEDSAVYLCASSLSGTSGNEQFFGPGTRLTVL.

This clone was observed a few times. V usage is TRBV18 and J usage is TRBJ1-1, with D maybe TRBD1 (6 bases). The V end was cut by 3 bases, the J end by 1 base, with 9 bases between. Germline lookup yields CDR1 KGHSH and CDR2 LQKENI. This CDR3 is 14 amino acids long. Here the CDR3 DNA reads TGTGCCAGCTCACCGAGACAGGCGAACACTGAAGCTTTCTTT. Amino acid sequence: CASSPRQANTEAFF.

This clone was recorded only once. The chain is built from TRBV11-2 and TRBJ2-1; 8 bases align to TRBD1. Germline lookup yields CDR1 SGHAT and CDR2 FQNNGV. After removal of 0 bases from V and 8 bases from J, the junction contained 9 bases not matched to a gene. This CDR3 contains 16 residues. CDR3 bases: TGTGCCAGCAGCTTAGAAGGCAGGGGGCCCTCGCATGAGCAGTTCTTC. Amino acid sequence: CASSLEGRGPSHEQFF.

The chain couples TRBV5-4 to TRBJ2-7; D may be TRBD1 (6 bases). There are 12 residues in the CDR3. Trimming took 0 bases from V and 6 from J, leaving 7 bases between them. Germline CDR1 is SGHNT and CDR2 is YYREEE (reference sequence). CDR3 nucleotides: TGTGCCAGCAGCTTGGAGACAGGCGAGCAGTACTTC. It encodes CASSLETGEQYF.

V is TRBV12-3 or TRBV12-4 and J is TRBJ1-1, with a possible D match to TRBD1 (5 bases). The CDR3 extends over 13 amino acids. Trimming left V 3 bases short and J 4 bases short, with 9 bases between. The CDR3, as DNA: TGTGCCAGCAGTTTCAAGGGGCTCACTGAAGCTTTCTTT. Encoded protein: CASSFKGLTEAFF.

The chain has TRBV28 and TRBJ1-5, with 7 bases lining up with TRBD1. The CDR3 is 16 amino acids. Germline trimming cut 1 base from V and 3 bases from J; bases unmatched to any gene: 6. Germline loops: CDR1 MDHEN, CDR2 SYDVKM. The CDR3 spells CASSLLGTDLNQPQHF. The CDR3 DNA reads as TGTGCCAGCAGTTTATTGGGGACAGACCTCAATCAGCCCCAGCATTTT.